This T cell receptor (beta chain) is from a study of cytomegalovirus exposure and HLA in healthy donors. At the level of the study: Earlier work reported approximately 110 million unique TCR beta sequences from about 200 million T cells. Whole-study findings and limits: The Asian-associated ancestry cluster reportedly had fewer N-insertions than the roughly 700-donor mean in a later analysis.

A multiplex PCR was run with 60 Vbeta primers and 13 Jbeta primers. The repertoire was sequenced with immunoSEQ multiplex PCR; TCRdb's copy has only in-frame clones and lacks some. The sample records about 97,000 clones, more than 80% being singletons. With regard to this clone: What it recognizes is unknown.

CDR3 length equals 17 residues. The germline CDR1 and CDR2 sequences are MNHNS and SASEGT. Trimming took 3 bases from V and 0 from J, leaving 15 bases between them. This chain uses TRBV6-1 with TRBJ1-5; D is ambiguous. Sequencing was carried out using PBMCs. This TCR came from a man aged 25 to 45 in good health and CMV-seronegative. CDR3 protein: CASSDRILIPSNQPQHF. The DNA of the CDR3 is TGTGCCAGCAGTGACCGAATACTGATACCTAGCAATCAGCCCCAGCATTTT.